What follows describes a single T cell receptor (beta chain). This clone was found many times. Its recognized antigen is unknown. No much larger clonotype is one base removed from it; base qualities were not supplied. This sample is part of a study of shared clonotypes between healthy human individuals (TCRdb year 2020). Background for the entire study: A few men and a couple of women, aged 18 to 49 years, made up the cohort. For each donor, CD4 naive and CD4 memory were each given three plates, CD8 naive was given two plates, and CD8 memory was given one plate. The study deeply sequenced blood TCR repertoires of roughly five healthy adults to estimate repertoire size and the extent of clonotype sharing between individuals. Different laboratories and diverse techniques were used to prepare libraries and sequence TCR repertoires, to increase sequencing depth and limit assay-specific biases. Each donor's leukapheresis produced roughly between roughly 0.85 and 10 billion PBMCs. Findings and caveats that apply to the study as a whole: Incomplete sequencing was indicated by rarefaction of sorted-subset datasets, despite the large sequencing depth. Pairwise subsampling indicated that sequencing depth was expected to affect the degree of clonotype sharing among donors. Sampling was limited to blood, and TCR repertoires in tissue likely differ from TCR repertoires in blood. Larger estimated clonotype richness was generally found for naive subsets than for memory subsets. Clonotypes shared by all four sorted-subset donors showed higher generation probabilities than non-shared clonotypes. The small number of donors limited the genetic and exposure-history diversity represented. Sharing across a handful of donors was observed for about 4.8% of naive CD4, around 3.5% of naive CD8, around 2.5% of memory CD4, and over 0.3% of memory CD8 clonotypes.

Using the deep immunoSEQ assay, multiplex PCR amplified TCR CDR3 regions from genomic DNA. For each cell subset, the extracted genomic DNA was distributed evenly across all wells of several immunoSEQ 96-well plates, and each plate served as one replicate. For sorted subsets, 150 to 200 ng genomic DNA, equal to about 30,000 T cell genomes, was loaded into each replicate PCR. Purified libraries were measured with a Qubit 3.0 fluorometer, size-checked on a Bioanalyzer 2100, and measured again with the KAPA Library Quantification kit. Every immunoSEQ 96-well plate was sequenced on a separate single-read 150-cycle Illumina NextSeq 550 flow cell. The original pipeline was this. Because the immunoSEQ output held only junctional sequences and lacked quality scores, the filtering could not match the filtering applied to full-length reads. To assign V/J genes and CDR3, sequences were annotated against IMGT germline references using PyIR, a Python wrapper for IgBLAST v1.9. Reads with weak V/J assignments (E-value above 1e-6), missing CDR3, stop codons, out-of-frame junctions, or ambiguous translated residues were removed. V3J clonotypes were defined by identical inferred V gene, J gene, and CDR3 amino acid sequence. Percentage overlap between repertoires was computed as shared unique clonotypes divided by the size of the smaller repertoire. Three approaches were used to assess repertoire richness: RTK rarefaction, the Chao1 estimator, and Recon v2.1 estimates of unobserved clonotypes. OLGA was used to compute generation probabilities for all TCRbeta clonotypes that the gDNA method yielded from several donors. This immuneACCESS table, as held by TCRdb, lists in-frame sequences with V and J called but not all clones. Of the missing ones, under half trace to an unresolved V gene in checked studies; the others have no known cause. V and J calls and clone size are copied from that table; D and trimming were computed from the DNA. The sample data list about 1 million clones, and around 76% of these were observed just once. Clones ranked in the top ten supply roughly 1.4% of the sample.

Reading the germline V gene (reference sequence) gives CDR1 SGHKS and CDR2 YYEKEE. The CDR3 numbers 16 residues from cysteine through phenylalanine. Only CDR3 DNA is held: 48 bases, read in frame from base 1. Ends trimmed: V by 3 bases, J by 5 bases; bases unmatched to a gene: 9. Healthy HIV-negative adults with no recently reported acute infections or vaccinations were included as donors. Every donor was a Caucasian adult living in Nashville, Tennessee, USA. Magnetic negative selection was used to enrich CD4+ T cells, after which naive cells were positively selected on CD45RA and the negative fraction became the memory subset. Blood was collected by leukapheresis, and PBMCs were isolated by Ficoll-Histopaque density gradient centrifugation and then cryopreserved in liquid nitrogen vapor phase. Purity and quantity of every magnetically sorted T cell population were checked by analytical flow cytometry. Each sorted fraction had its genomic DNA isolated and then quantified by UV absorbance on a Nanodrop 2000c.

The V and J segments used are TRBV5-5 and TRBJ1-1; 11 nucleotides in the junction match TRBD1. Input material: memory CD4+ T cells sorted from blood. The intended sense of this specimen's cell subset or site label: CD45RA-negative fraction. The TCR originated in a man between 18 and 29 years old in good health. Here the CDR3 is given as CASSSGQGAVWTEAFF. The DNA reads TGTGCCAGCAGCTCCGGACAGGGGGCTGTGTGGACTGAAGCTTTCTTT.